A single sample is the source of the 26 T cell receptor beta chains below, sequenced in a study of Ad26.COV2.S vaccination and SARS-CoV-2 variants. Method: immunoSEQ multiplex PCR; TCRdb's copy keeps in-frame clones and lacks some. The data show roughly 700,000 clones, roughly 90% seen once. As for treatment: over 15 received Ad26.COV2.S at low or high dose, single or two shots; roughly five received placebo; per-sample allocation not given. The study sampled participants on day 63 after the first vaccine or placebo injection. The sample in question was peripheral blood, obtained in a trial of Ad26.COV2.S vaccine versus placebo. The origin of the receptors is a person aged 18-60 years who received the Ad26.COV2.S COVID-19 vaccine or a placebo.

The chain carries TRBV5-1 and TRBJ1-2; D is undetermined. The CDR3 runs 14 residues. The germline gives CDR1 SGHRS, CDR2 YFSETQ. Trimming left V 2 bases short and J 0 bases short, with 8 bases between. CDR3 sequence (DNA): TGCGCCAGCAGCTTAGGCCTTACTAACTATGGCTACACCTTC. This codes for CASSLGLTNYGYTF. Full variable domain (missing parts from reference TRBV5-1 and TRBJ1-2): KAGVTQTPRYLIKTRGQQVTLSCSPISGHRSVSWYQQTPGQGLQFLFEYFSETQRNKGNFPGRFSGRQFSNSRSEMNVSTLELGDSALYLCASSLGLTNYGYTFGSGTRLTVV.

The chain links TRBV7-2 to TRBJ1-5, with 7 bases matching TRBD1. The ends lost 3 bases at V and 0 bases at J; junction bases unmatched: 5. Germline V gives CDR1 SGHTA, CDR2 FQGNSA. The CDR3 loop spans 16 amino acids. The CDR3 here is CASSFTGTDSNQPQHF. CDR3 in DNA: TGTGCCAGCAGCTTCACCGGGACAGATAGCAATCAGCCCCAGCATTTT.

The V gene is TRBV7-2, the J gene TRBJ2-1; no definite D call. The CDR3 contains 18 residues. Trimming removed 2 bases from V and 5 bases from J, with 22 bases in between. Germline CDR1 reads SGHTA; CDR2 reads FQGNSA. This chain's CDR3 is CASSLSSSRPNVHNEQFF. In DNA form, the CDR3 reads TGTGCCAGCAGCTTATCAAGTTCCCGCCCCAACGTCCACAATGAGCAGTTCTTC.

V gene TRBV28 combines with J gene TRBJ2-1; D gene unclear. CDR3 length: 14 residues. Trimming removed 2 bases from V and 10 bases from J, with 15 bases in between. The germline V gene has CDR1 MDHEN and CDR2 SYDVKM. The CDR3 coding sequence is TGTGCCAGCAGTTTAGTTGGGGTGCGACGGGAGCAGTTCTTC. This encodes CASSLVGVRREQFF.

The V call is TRBV5-1, the J call TRBJ2-7, with TRBD1 as a possible D gene (5 bases). Trimming took 0 bases from V and 3 from J, leaving 13 bases between them. The CDR3 consists of 15 residues. The germline gives CDR1 SGHRS, CDR2 YFSETQ. The DNA of the CDR3 is TGCGCCAGCAGCTTGGTTCAGGGAAGCTACTACGAGCAGTACTTC. It encodes CASSLVQGSYYEQYF.

The V call is TRBV14, the J call TRBJ1-1; D gene unclear. V shed 3 bases and J shed 2 bases, with 7 bases lying between them. The CDR3 covers 13 residues. The germline gives CDR1 SGHDN, CDR2 FVKESK. The CDR3 here is CASSHTANTEAFF. DNA for the CDR3: TGTGCCAGCAGCCACACAGCCAACACTGAAGCTTTCTTT.

The chain employs TRBV30 and TRBJ1-6, with D unclear. The CDR3 totals 17 residues. Germline V gene lookup returns CDR1 GTSNPN and CDR2 SVGIG (reference sequence). The V end was cut by 1 base, the J end by 2 bases, with 15 bases between. Here the CDR3 reads CAWSAKRRGTYNSPLHF. CDR3 sequence (DNA): TGTGCCTGGAGTGCCAAGAGGCGAGGGACCTATAATTCACCCCTCCACTTT.

This chain uses TRBV18 with TRBJ1-6; D is unclear. Germline values: CDR1 KGHSH, CDR2 LQKENI. Trimming took off 2 bases at V and 9 bases at J, with 8 bases between the two ends. This CDR3 contains 13 residues. In DNA form, the CDR3 reads TGTGCCAGCTCACCAGGGGTGGGTTCACCCCTCCACTTT. Translating gives CASSPGVGSPLHF.

This chain joins TRBV5-4 and TRBJ1-1; D remains unclear. The V and J ends lost 4 bases and 11 bases respectively, with 24 bases between them. The CDR3 runs to 15 residues. CDR1 is SGHNT and CDR2 is YYREEE in the germline V gene (reference sequence). Here the CDR3 DNA reads TGTGCCAGCAGCGGGGTGTCGGGCCTGCGTAATGGGGCTTTCTTT. Translation gives CASSGVSGLRNGAFF.

This chain links TRBV7-2 with TRBJ2-7; 12 nucleotides match TRBD1. The CDR3 sequence is 15 residues long. CDR1 is SGHTA, CDR2 FQGNSA, per germline. V was clipped by 1 base and J by 5 bases; unmatched bases: 3. In DNA form, the CDR3 reads TGTGCCAGCAGCTTAGTTGGGACAGGGGGCCACGAGCAGTACTTC. It is translated as CASSLVGTGGHEQYF.

This rearrangement joins TRBV4-2 to TRBJ2-3; maybe TRBD2 (5 bases). V lost 0 bases, J lost 4 bases, and 17 bases lay in between. The length of the CDR3 is 17 residues. From germline, CDR1 is LGHNA and CDR2 YNFKEQ. The CDR3 DNA is TGTGCCAGCAGCCAAGAATTAAATAGAGGGAGACCAGATACGCAGTATTTT. Translation: CASSQELNRGRPDTQYF.

The chain links TRBV5-1 to TRBJ2-3; D is ambiguous. The CDR3 is 13 amino acids. V was cut by 2 bases and J by 6 bases, with 10 bases left in between. CDR1 SGHRS and CDR2 YFSETQ come from the germline V gene. The CDR3 nucleotides read TGCGCCAGCAGCTTTAGGTCTCAGGATACGCAGTATTTT. Protein: CASSFRSQDTQYF.

This clone was observed once. This rearrangement joins TRBV15 to TRBJ1-1; D uncertain. The CDR3 is 13 amino acids. The germline CDR1 and CDR2 sequences are LNHNV and YYDKDF (reference sequence). V was cut by 1 base and J by 0 bases, with 3 bases left in between. CDR3 sequence reads: CATSRALNTEAFF. Written as DNA, the CDR3 is TGTGCCACCAGCAGAGCTCTGAACACTGAAGCTTTCTTT.

The rearrangement joins TRBV7-2 to TRBJ2-3, with a tentative D call TRBD1 (5 bases). The V end lost 7 bases, the J end lost 11 bases, and 19 bases lay between the germline ends. The CDR3 length is 13 residues. Per germline, CDR1 SGHTA and CDR2 FQGNSA. In DNA, the CDR3 is TGTGCCAGCAACACCCAGGGCCAGGTTGGGCAGTATTTT. Protein sequence: CASNTQGQVGQYF.

This chain connects TRBV9 to TRBJ2-3, with 8 nucleotides matching TRBD1. V shed 4 bases and J 6 bases; nucleotides not matched to a gene: 10. This CDR3 comprises 15 residues. The germline V gene encodes CDR1 SGDLS and CDR2 YYNGEE. This CDR3 reads CASSLTGALQDTQYF. CDR3 in DNA: TGTGCCAGCAGCTTGACAGGGGCCCTCCAGGATACGCAGTATTTT.

V and J are TRBV30 and TRBJ1-2; D perhaps matches TRBD1 (5 bases). CDR1 is GTSNPN, CDR2 SVGIG, per germline (reference sequence). The CDR3 runs 14 residues. The V gene lost 4 bases and the J gene lost 1 base, with 13 bases spanning the gap. The CDR3: CAWTPRQSNYGYTF. The CDR3, as DNA: TGTGCCTGGACCCCTAGACAGAGTAACTATGGCTACACCTTC.

The chain carries TRBV24-1 and TRBJ2-1; D uncertain. Trimming cost V 3 bases and J 5 bases, with 10 bases left between them. CDR3 length: 14 residues. Germline-derived CDR1 and CDR2 are KGHDR and SFDVKD. For the CDR3, the DNA is TGTGCCACCAGTGATCCCCGTGGGCACAATGAGCAGTTCTTC. This translates into CATSDPRGHNEQFF.

CDR3 coding DNA: TGTGCCAGCAGCCGCGGACAGCTCTCTGGGGCCAACGTCCTGACTTTC. Encoded protein: CASSRGQLSGANVLTF. The chain has TRBV7-9 and TRBJ2-6, with D tentatively TRBD1 (6 bases). Germline CDR1 is SEHNR and CDR2 is FQNEAQ (reference sequence). There are 16 residues in the CDR3. Trimming stripped 5 bases from V and 0 bases from J, with 11 bases between.

The rearrangement uses TRBV6-5 and TRBJ1-3, with a possible D match to TRBD1 (5 bases). Germline V gives CDR1 MNHEY, CDR2 SVGAGI. Trimming stripped 6 bases from V and 4 bases from J, with 13 bases between. This CDR3 is 14 amino acids long. This CDR3 reads CASRAGHAGNTIYF. The CDR3 nucleotides read TGTGCCAGCAGGGCCGGACACGCAGGAAACACCATATATTTT.

As concerns this clone: The sample carries other DNA sequences with the same CDR3. V is TRBV24-1 and J is TRBJ2-2; maybe TRBD1 (5 bases). Trimming stripped 4 bases from V and 1 base from J, with 9 bases between. The CDR3 sequence is 15 residues long. Germline CDR1 KGHDR, CDR2 SFDVKD. CDR3 residues: CATSDPGQNTGELFF. The CDR3, as DNA: TGTGCCACCAGTGACCCTGGACAGAACACCGGGGAGCTGTTTTTT.

The J gene is TRBJ1-1, the V gene TRBV29-1; D remains unclear. The V gene's germline CDR1 is SQVTM and CDR2 ANQGSEA. Trimming removed 4 bases from V and 2 bases from J, with 8 bases in between. The CDR3 extends over 12 amino acids. The CDR3 DNA is TGCAGCGTTGCTAGGGCTAACACTGAAGCTTTCTTT. Translation gives CSVARANTEAFF.

This chain connects TRBV19 to TRBJ1-2; TRBD1 agrees at 7 bases. This CDR3 comprises 16 residues. V shed 2 bases, J shed 3 bases, and the junction held 9 bases outside the gene matches. Germline V gene data show CDR1 as LNHDA and CDR2 as SQIVND (reference sequence). CDR3 amino acids: CASSISHDREDYGYTF. Here the CDR3 DNA reads TGTGCCAGTAGTATATCCCATGACAGGGAGGACTATGGCTACACCTTC.

With regard to this clone: The sample contains more than one DNA sequence encoding this CDR3. J is TRBJ2-7 and V is TRBV5-1; weak D call: TRBD1 (5 bases). This CDR3 contains 13 residues. The germline V gene encodes CDR1 SGHRS and CDR2 YFSETQ. V was cut by 0 bases and J by 4 bases, with 8 bases left in between. The CDR3: CASSLDGAYEQYF. The CDR3 DNA sequence: TGCGCCAGCAGCTTGGATGGGGCGTACGAGCAGTACTTC.

The chain employs TRBV18 and TRBJ1-1; 9 bases are shared with TRBD1. Looked up from germline, CDR1 is KGHSH and CDR2 is LQKENI. Trimming cost V 6 bases and J 0 bases; bases outside gene matches: 8. This CDR3 has 16 residues. Here the CDR3 reads CASSPQDRGMNTEAFF. CDR3 nucleotides: TGTGCCAGCTCGCCCCAGGACAGGGGTATGAACACTGAAGCTTTCTTT.

This chain connects TRBV30 to TRBJ2-7; 13 nucleotides line up with TRBD2. Looked up from germline, CDR1 is GTSNPN and CDR2 is SVGIG (reference sequence). V lost 0 bases and J lost 1; bases outside the gene matches: 6. CDR3 length: 17 residues. CDR3 in DNA: TGTGCCTGGAGTGTACAACGGACTAGCGGGAGATCCTACGAGCAGTACTTC. As protein: CAWSVQRTSGRSYEQYF.

The chain combines TRBV19 with TRBJ1-5; 8 bases are a match to TRBD1. This CDR3 contains 14 residues. J lost 4 bases, V lost 4 bases, and 3 bases had no gene match. Per the germline V gene, CDR1 is LNHDA and CDR2 is SQIVND (reference sequence). CDR3 in amino acids: CASSTRTGNQPQHF. CDR3 coding DNA: TGTGCCAGTAGTACCCGGACAGGGAATCAGCCCCAGCATTTT. Supplemented by reference TRBV19 and TRBJ1-5, the full variable domain reads DGGITQSPKYLFRKEGQNVTLSCEQNLNHDAMYWYRQDPGQGLRLIYYSQIVNDFQKGDIAEGYSVSREKKESFPLTVTSAQKNPTAFYLCASSTRTGNQPQHFGDGTRLSIL.